This T cell receptor (beta chain) appears in the sequencing data of a study of T cells after yellow fever vaccination. This clonotype has more than one count but fewer than ten. Its antigen is unknown. Regarding the study as a whole: Though it reached lower strength, the secondary response hit its peak faster, day 5 versus 15.

A universal primer site and UMIs were added as TCR cDNA was made by 5'RACE template switching. In TCRdb, the 5' RACE reads were re-called with MiXCR into one record per CDR3 protein. The sample shows a few hundred thousand distinct CDR3 sequences, under 9% of them seen only once. Germline loops: CDR1 LGHNA, CDR2 YSLEER. V was clipped by 0 bases and J by 14 bases, with 11 bases between them. This CDR3 is built from 12 residues. The input for sequencing was CD4+ T cells sorted from PBMCs, taken 5 days after the yellow fever booster vaccination. The chain uses TRBV4-3 and TRBJ1-3; maybe TRBD1 (6 bases). This receptor was identified in a man aged 18 to 35 who received the YFV17D yellow fever vaccine. The CDR3 spells CASSQDRGALYF. The CDR3 DNA reads as TGCGCCAGCAGCCAAGATCGGGGGGCCCTATATTTT.